The 18 T cell receptor beta chains below all came from one sample that was sequenced in a study of blood T cell repertoires in COVID-19. The method was immunoSEQ multiplex PCR; TCRdb's version includes in-frame clones alone and lacks a portion of them. The sample holds some 110,000 clones, around four fifths seen once. The sample was peripheral blood. The receptor set was obtained from a man aged 65 to 79 with acute or convalescent COVID-19.

This clone was seen just once. The gene calls are TRBV27 and TRBJ2-1, with 9 bases that match TRBD1. The germline CDR1 and CDR2 sequences are MNHEY and SMNVEV (reference sequence). The CDR3 loop spans 19 amino acids. With V trimmed by 5 bases and J by 5 bases, 19 bases remained unmatched. CDR3 in amino acids: CASSPGWGQGQTRNNEQFF. Here the CDR3 DNA reads TGTGCCAGCAGTCCAGGGTGGGGACAGGGACAAACCCGAAACAATGAGCAGTTCTTC.

V and J are TRBV12-3 or TRBV12-4 and TRBJ1-1, with TRBD1 identical over 7 bases. With V trimmed by 5 bases and J by 4 bases, 4 bases remained unmatched. CDR3 size: 13 residues. CDR3 amino acids: CASSVTGVTEAFF. The CDR3 DNA reads as TGTGCCAGCAGTGTAACAGGGGTCACTGAAGCTTTCTTT.

In DNA form, the CDR3 reads TGTGCCAGCAGAATATCCGGACAGGGAAACTACGAGCAGTACTTC. It codes for CASRISGQGNYEQYF. The rearrangement joins TRBV6-5 to TRBJ2-7; 8 bases agree with TRBD1. Germline CDR1 reads MNHEY; CDR2 reads SVGAGI. Trimming took 6 bases from V and 3 from J; bases not matched to a gene: 10. The CDR3 has 15 residues.

CDR3 amino acids: CASSPGTAFQPQHF. The DNA of the CDR3 is TGTGCCAGCAGCCCCGGGACAGCCTTTCAACCCCAGCATTTT. The chain joins TRBV7-8 to TRBJ1-5; 7 bases agree with TRBD1. V was pared by 5 bases and J by 10 bases, with 11 bases of the junction left unmatched. The CDR3 loop spans 14 amino acids. From germline, CDR1 is SGHVS and CDR2 FQNEAQ.

The chain has TRBV3-1 (or the pseudogene TRBV3-2) and TRBJ1-4; D is unclear. With 2 bases removed from V and 8 bases from J, the gap between germline ends came to 12 bases. Germline CDR1 is LGHDT and CDR2 is YNNKEL (reference sequence). The CDR3 has 14 residues. CDR3 loop: CASSQTAEGEKLFF. CDR3 sequence (DNA): TGTGCCAGCAGCCAAACGGCGGAGGGCGAAAAACTGTTTTTT.

This sequence joins TRBV5-6 and TRBJ2-2, with D tentatively TRBD2 (5 bases). This CDR3 is 15 amino acids long. CDR1 is SGHDT and CDR2 is YYEEEE in the germline V gene. Between the trimmed V and J ends, which lost 1 base and 3 bases, there was a span of 10 bases. The CDR3 region is CASSLTGLDTGELFF. The CDR3 coding sequence is TGTGCCAGCAGCTTGACGGGGTTAGACACCGGGGAGCTGTTTTTT.

The chain uses TRBV6-5 and TRBJ1-6; D gene uncertain. V lost 9 bases to trimming and J lost 4 bases, with 10 bases between them. The CDR3 spans 13 residues. The germline CDR1 and CDR2 sequences are MNHEY and SVGAGI. CDR3 coding DNA: TGTGCCAGAGGAGGTCGATATAATTCACCCCTCCACTTT. It specifies CARGGRYNSPLHF.

The V gene is TRBV9, the J gene TRBJ1-2, with no clear D. This CDR3 is 13 amino acids long. Trimming took 1 base from V and 4 from J, leaving 8 bases between them. Germline CDR1 and CDR2: SGDLS and YYNGEE. The CDR3 spells CASSVSGRYGYTF. The CDR3, as DNA: TGTGCCAGCAGCGTAAGCGGGCGCTATGGCTACACCTTC.

This chain uses TRBV18 with TRBJ2-2, with TRBD1 matching 11 bases. After removal of 6 bases from V and 4 bases from J, the junction contained 7 bases not matched to a gene. CDR1 KGHSH and CDR2 LQKENI come from the germline V gene. There are 16 residues in the CDR3. The CDR3 sequence is CASSGTGTGGTGELFF. The DNA of the CDR3 is TGTGCCAGCTCCGGTACCGGGACAGGGGGCACCGGGGAGCTGTTTTTT.

The CDR3 region is CASRSRGQVAGGTGELFF. As DNA, the CDR3 is TGTGCCAGCAGGTCCCGGGGGCAAGTAGCGGGAGGCACCGGGGAGCTGTTTTTT. The chain employs TRBV27 and TRBJ2-2, with TRBD2 matching over 10 bases. The CDR3 is 18 residues long. The germline V gene has CDR1 MNHEY and CDR2 SMNVEV (reference sequence). Unmatched junction bases numbered 14, after V lost 6 bases and J lost 4 bases.

This clone occurred once. This rearrangement joins TRBV7-9 to TRBJ1-1; weak D call: TRBD1 (6 bases). Trimming cost V 5 bases and J 3 bases, with 13 bases left between them. CDR1 SEHNR and CDR2 FQNEAQ come from the germline V gene (reference sequence). The CDR3 consists of 14 residues. For the CDR3, the DNA is TGTGCCAGCAGCGTAGGGGGGGTCGACACTGAAGCTTTCTTT. It translates to CASSVGGVDTEAFF.

This clone has a handful of counts. The rearrangement links TRBV7-8 to TRBJ2-5; D ambiguous. In germline, CDR1 is SGHVS, CDR2 FQNEAQ. Between the trimmed V and J ends, which lost 5 bases and 5 bases, there was a span of 15 bases. This CDR3 has 14 residues. The CDR3 sequence is CASSAELWVETQYF. CDR3 sequence (DNA): TGTGCCAGCAGCGCGGAACTATGGGTGGAGACCCAGTACTTC.

The V gene is TRBV18, the J gene TRBJ1-3; D not certain. V lost 2 bases and J 0 bases, leaving 11 bases between the germline ends. The CDR3 sequence is 16 residues long. Germline CDR1 KGHSH, CDR2 LQKENI. Here the CDR3 reads CASSPGSGLSGNTIYF. The CDR3 nucleotides read TGTGCCAGCTCACCAGGATCAGGCCTCTCTGGAAACACCATATATTTT.

This clone has just a few counts. J is TRBJ1-4 and V is TRBV5-6; 7 bases are shared with TRBD1. This CDR3 has 11 amino acids. Losses at the gene ends were 3 bases for V and 14 bases for J; bases not matched to a gene: 4. The germline V gene encodes CDR1 SGHDT and CDR2 YYEEEE. CDR3: CASSSRGSLFF. The CDR3 bases are TGTGCCAGCAGCTCCAGGGGGAGCCTGTTTTTT.

The chain employs TRBV5-6 and TRBJ1-3; TRBD1 matches 10 bases. Germline lookup yields CDR1 SGHDT and CDR2 YYEEEE. The CDR3 consists of 16 residues. Trimming removed 6 bases from V and 7 bases from J; junction bases left unmatched: 13. The chain's CDR3 is CASTNRDRGSFNTIYF. CDR3 nucleotides: TGTGCCAGCACCAATCGGGACAGGGGTTCTTTCAACACCATATATTTT.

This chain connects TRBV6-6 to TRBJ2-7, with TRBD2 matching 13 bases. The V gene's germline CDR1 is MNHNY and CDR2 SVGAGI (reference sequence). V lost 7 bases to trimming and J lost 9 bases; unmatched junction nucleotides: 12. The CDR3 is made up of 15 amino acids. The CDR3 loop is CASISRLAGGASQYF. The CDR3 DNA reads TGTGCCAGCATTAGCCGACTAGCGGGGGGCGCTTCGCAGTACTTC.

The V gene is TRBV5-1, the J gene TRBJ1-1, with TRBD1 matching over 7 bases. This CDR3 region has 16 residues. Trimming at V came to 0 bases and at J to 5 bases, leaving 10 bases not matched to a gene. Looked up from germline, CDR1 is SGHRS and CDR2 is YFSETQ. The CDR3 sequence: CASSLVVGGGRTEAFF. CDR3 in DNA: TGCGCCAGCAGCTTGGTAGTAGGAGGGGGCCGAACTGAAGCTTTCTTT.

This chain uses TRBV9 with TRBJ1-3; D is perhaps TRBD1 (5 bases). Trimming shortened V by 0 bases and J by 0 bases, and 13 bases separated the two germline ends. Germline V gene lookup returns CDR1 SGDLS and CDR2 YYNGEE. CDR3 length: 17 residues. The CDR3 nucleotides read TGTGCCAGCAGCGTAGGGGGCCAGGTTTCCTCTGGAAACACCATATATTTT. Amino acids: CASSVGGQVSSGNTIYF.